This T cell receptor beta chain came from a study of CD8 T cells in ankylosing spondylitis. General study findings and limits: Ankylosing spondylitis blood seemed to carry a telltale TCR beta motif made of seven or eight highly homologous variants. The authors reported significant enrichment of disease-linked clones in matched ankylosing spondylitis synovial fluid.

As concerns this clonotype: The antigen remains unidentified.

CDR3 length: 17 residues. Germline V CDR1 and CDR2: SQVTM, ANQGSEA. The ends were cut back, 4 bases at V and 4 bases at J, with 25 bases in the middle. Libraries of TCR beta came from quantitative 5'-RACE with molecular barcodes. TCRdb itself ran the 5' RACE reads through MiXCR, one entry per CDR3 protein. Here the sample spans 700,000 or so distinct CDR3 sequences, 15% to 20% being singletons. This sequence was found in a male donor with ankylosing spondylitis. The chain couples TRBV29-1 to TRBJ2-5; D might be TRBD2 (5 bases). Sample: blood, either unsorted or a sorted T cell fraction (not recorded which). CDR3 loop: CSVGIFRGRESGETQYF. CDR3 DNA: TGCAGCGTTGGGATTTTTCGAGGGCGCGAGAGCGGAGAGACCCAGTACTTC. Full variable domain (missing parts from reference TRBV29-1 and TRBJ2-5): SAVISQKPSRDICQRGTSLTIQCQVDSQVTMMFWYRQQPGQSLTLIATANQGSEATYESGFVIDKFPISRPNLTFSTLTVSNMSPEDSSIYLCSVGIFRGRESGETQYFGPGTRLLVL.